Each of the 31 T cell receptor beta chains below was sequenced from the same sample in a study of CD8 T cells in ankylosing spondylitis. In TCRdb, the 5' RACE reads were re-called with MiXCR into one record per CDR3 protein. The repertoire holds some 130,000 distinct CDR3 sequences, with about an eighth as singletons. What was sequenced was blood, either unsorted or a sorted T cell fraction (not recorded which). The receptor source for this set is a female donor with ankylosing spondylitis or in good health (not recorded which).

In this sample, this clonotype turned up many times. The chain joins TRBV12-3 or TRBV12-4 to TRBJ2-7; 10 bases agree with TRBD1. With V trimmed by 5 bases and J by 3 bases, 4 bases remained unmatched. The CDR3 length is 14 residues. The DNA of the CDR3 is TGTGCCAGCAGTGCCGGACAGGGGGTCTACGAGCAGTACTTC. Translation: CASSAGQGVYEQYF.

This clonotype was detected only a few times. This chain links TRBV12-3 or TRBV12-4 with TRBJ2-1; D is possibly TRBD1 (5 bases). Trimming pared 2 bases from V and 2 bases from J, leaving 13 bases between. The CDR3 extends over 16 amino acids. Written as DNA, the CDR3 is TGTGCCAGCAGTTTATTAGGGGCGAACCCCTACAATGAGCAGTTCTTC. It specifies CASSLLGANPYNEQFF.

This clonotype came up a few times. The chain combines TRBV27 with TRBJ2-7; D remains ambiguous. V was cut by 1 base and J by 0 bases, with 7 bases left in between. The CDR3 is made up of 14 amino acids. Germline loops: CDR1 MNHEY, CDR2 SMNVEV (reference sequence). The CDR3 DNA reads as TGTGCCAGCAGTTTATTTGGGTCCTCCTACGAGCAGTACTTC. As protein: CASSLFGSSYEQYF.

This clonotype has just a few counts. This sequence joins TRBV3-1 and TRBJ2-5, with 10 bases matching TRBD2. After removal of 6 bases from V and 3 bases from J, the junction contained 10 bases not matched to a gene. Germline V gene lookup returns CDR1 LGHDT and CDR2 YNNKEL (reference sequence). The CDR3 contains 16 residues. The CDR3 DNA sequence: TGTGCCAGCAGAAATATCGGGACTAGCGCCGAAGAGACCCAGTACTTC. Translated: CASRNIGTSAEETQYF.

This clonotype was picked up many times. The chain links TRBV4-2 to TRBJ2-7; TRBD2 aligns across 8 bases. Per germline, CDR1 LGHNA and CDR2 YNFKEQ. The CDR3 runs 15 residues. The trim removed 2 bases at V and 2 bases at J, leaving 5 bases unmatched. This chain's CDR3 is CASSQWGGLAYEQYF. The DNA of the CDR3 is TGTGCCAGCAGCCAATGGGGGGGACTAGCCTACGAGCAGTACTTC.

This chain links TRBV5-1 with TRBJ2-5, with TRBD1 identical over 7 bases. Per the germline V gene, CDR1 is SGHRS and CDR2 is YFSETQ. V gave up 1 base and J gave up 2 bases; unmatched junction bases: 8. This CDR3 comprises 16 residues. The CDR3 DNA reads TGCGCCAGCAGCTTGACCCTCCCGGGACAGCAAGAGACCCAGTACTTC. Its protein is CASSLTLPGQQETQYF.

CDR3 in amino acids: CASSRLAGGLGELFF. In nucleotides, the CDR3 is TGTGCCAGTAGCAGACTAGCGGGGGGGCTCGGGGAGCTGTTTTTT. This chain connects TRBV19 to TRBJ2-2; TRBD2 matches 14 bases. CDR1 and CDR2 from the germline V gene are LNHDA and SQIVND (reference sequence). The CDR3 is 15 amino acids. Trimming took 6 bases from V and 7 from J; bases not matched to a gene: 4.

This rearrangement joins TRBV15 to TRBJ2-1, with D unresolved. The CDR3 is 15 residues long. Looked up from germline, CDR1 is LNHNV and CDR2 is YYDKDF (reference sequence). Trimming took off 0 bases at V and 9 bases at J, with 15 bases between the two ends. DNA for the CDR3: TGTGCCACCAGCAGAGATCCGGCAGTTAACGGTGAGCAGTTCTTC. It encodes CATSRDPAVNGEQFF.

This clonotype was seen a handful of times. The chain has TRBV6-6 and TRBJ2-1, with TRBD1 as a possible D gene (5 bases). This CDR3 comprises 13 residues. With 2 bases removed from V and 9 bases from J, the gap between germline ends came to 11 bases. Per the germline V gene, CDR1 is MNHNY and CDR2 is SVGAGI (reference sequence). CDR3 amino acids: CASSYVGQGEQFF. Here the CDR3 DNA reads TGTGCCAGCAGTTACGTGGGGCAGGGTGAGCAGTTCTTC.

The chain joins TRBV5-8 to TRBJ1-1; D gene uncertain. The CDR3 is 14 residues long. Trimming removed 5 bases from V and 2 bases from J, with 13 bases in between. Germline CDR1 reads SGHTS; CDR2 reads YDEGEE. The CDR3 region is CASSPNPGNTEAFF. Written as DNA, the CDR3 is TGTGCCAGCAGTCCTAATCCGGGCAACACTGAAGCTTTCTTT. The complete variable domain, with remaining parts taken from reference TRBV5-8 and TRBJ1-1, reads EAGVTQSPTHLIKTRGQQATLRCSPISGHTSVYWYQQALGLGLQFLLWYDEGEERNRGNFPPRFSGRQFPNYSSELNVNALELEDSALYLCASSPNPGNTEAFFGQGTRLTVV.

This clonotype has only a few counts. The genes are TRBV29-1 and TRBJ2-4; 13 nucleotides agree with TRBD2. CDR3 length: 14 residues. Germline V gene data show CDR1 as SQVTM and CDR2 as ANQGSEA. Losses at the gene ends were 7 bases for V and 8 bases for J; bases not matched to a gene: 8. CDR3 region: CSALAGGLKDIQYF. The CDR3 DNA follows: TGCAGCGCACTAGCGGGGGGGCTAAAGGACATTCAGTACTTC.

The chain uses TRBV10-3 and TRBJ2-5; 8 bases are a match to TRBD2. This CDR3 comprises 15 residues. The germline V gene encodes CDR1 ENHRY and CDR2 SYGVKD. Trimming took 3 bases from V and 9 from J; bases not matched to a gene: 12. The CDR3 protein is CAISDELAAGEAQYF. The DNA for the CDR3 is TGTGCCATCAGTGACGAACTAGCGGCCGGGGAGGCCCAGTACTTC.

Ten or more counts support this clonotype. V usage is TRBV6-1 and J usage is TRBJ2-1; the D is unclear. This CDR3 spans 13 amino acids. The ends were cut back, 7 bases at V and 5 bases at J, with 12 bases in the middle. Germline CDR1 reads MNHNS; CDR2 reads SASEGT. CDR3 residues: CASTRAPNNEQFF. The CDR3 DNA reads as TGTGCCAGCACCCGGGCGCCGAACAATGAGCAGTTCTTC.

The rearrangement uses TRBV15 and TRBJ2-2; D gene unclear. The germline gives CDR1 LNHNV, CDR2 YYDKDF (reference sequence). V lost 5 bases and J lost 3, with 10 bases in between. This CDR3 contains 14 residues. The CDR3 loop is CATSSGHYTGELFF. CDR3 DNA sequence: TGTGCCACCAGCTCGGGCCACTACACCGGGGAGCTGTTTTTT.

This CDR3 is CASSLGYDYEQYF. CDR3 nucleotides: TGCGCCAGCAGCTTGGGTTACGACTACGAGCAGTACTTC. J is TRBJ2-7 and V is TRBV5-1; D gene uncertain. The V end was cut by 0 bases, the J end by 3 bases, with 7 bases between. The CDR3 has 13 residues. CDR1 and CDR2 from the germline V gene are SGHRS and YFSETQ.

The J gene is TRBJ1-5, the V gene TRBV15; D gene unclear. Germline V gives CDR1 LNHNV, CDR2 YYDKDF (reference sequence). This CDR3 comprises 14 residues. The ends were cut back, 6 bases at V and 2 bases at J, with 11 bases in the middle. The chain's CDR3 is CATSSNGGNQPQHF. CDR3 coding DNA: TGTGCCACCAGTAGTAACGGTGGCAATCAGCCCCAGCATTTT. The variable domain in full, completed from reference TRBV15 and TRBJ1-5, reads DAMVIQNPRYQVTQFGKPVTLSCSQTLNHNVMYWYQQKSSQAPKLLFHYYDKDFNNEADTPDNFQSRRPNTSFCFLDIRSPGLGDTAMYLCATSSNGGNQPQHFGDGTRLSIL.

This clonotype came up a few times. The genes are TRBV5-1 and TRBJ2-6; no clear D. Germline CDR1 is SGHRS and CDR2 is YFSETQ. Trimming took 3 bases from V and 0 from J, leaving 7 bases between them. CDR3 size: 15 residues. CDR3 loop: CASSWDLSGANVLTF. The CDR3 DNA is TGCGCCAGCAGCTGGGATCTCTCTGGGGCCAACGTCCTGACTTTC.

This clonotype occurred many times. The gene calls are TRBV15 and TRBJ2-7; no clear D. Between the trimmed V and J ends, which lost 0 bases and 3 bases, there was a span of 9 bases. CDR1 and CDR2 (germline): LNHNV, YYDKDF (reference sequence). The CDR3 extends over 14 amino acids. Here the CDR3 reads CATSRDLGNYEQYF. The CDR3 DNA reads TGTGCCACCAGCAGAGATCTAGGGAACTACGAGCAGTACTTC.

At least ten counts were recorded for this clonotype. The V gene is TRBV7-2, the J gene TRBJ2-7; D is unresolved. V was shortened by 0 bases and J by 0 bases, with 9 bases between the two germline ends. Germline CDR1 and CDR2: SGHTA and FQGNSA. CDR3 length: 15 residues. The CDR3: CASSLAPRGSYEQYF. The DNA for the CDR3 is TGTGCCAGCAGCTTAGCGCCCCGCGGCTCCTACGAGCAGTACTTC.

This clonotype appeared a few times. The V call is TRBV10-1, the J call TRBJ2-1; possible D gene TRBD2, 6 bases. V was pared by 4 bases and J by 6 bases, with 16 bases between. The length of the CDR3 is 15 residues. Looked up from germline, CDR1 is WNHNN and CDR2 is SYGVQD (reference sequence). CDR3 nucleotide sequence: TGCGCCAGCAGTGCACCGGGACTTAGCTCCAATGAGCAGTTCTTC. Amino acid sequence: CASSAPGLSSNEQFF.

At least ten counts were recorded for this clonotype. CDR3 sequence: CASSQIAGEETQYF. The CDR3 nucleotides are TGTGCCAGCAGCCAAATAGCGGGGGAAGAGACCCAGTACTTC. The genes are TRBV5-6 and TRBJ2-5, with 9 nucleotides matching TRBD2. J gave up 3 bases and V 4 bases, and 4 bases lay outside the gene matches. The germline gives CDR1 SGHDT, CDR2 YYEEEE. This CDR3 has 14 amino acids.

The J gene is TRBJ1-5, the V gene TRBV20-1; D may be TRBD1 (5 bases). This CDR3 is built from 14 residues. V lost 3 bases and J 7 bases, leaving 16 bases between the germline ends. Germline V gives CDR1 DFQATT, CDR2 SNEGSKA (reference sequence). This CDR3 reads CSASVRGGGQPQHF. CDR3 DNA sequence: TGCAGTGCTAGTGTCCGGGGGGGAGGCCAGCCCCAGCATTTT.

This clonotype appeared a few times. The chain employs TRBV27 and TRBJ2-5; D might be TRBD1 (5 bases). The V and J ends lost 5 bases and 0 bases respectively, with 22 bases between them. The germline V gene encodes CDR1 MNHEY and CDR2 SMNVEV (reference sequence). The CDR3 totals 18 residues. In nucleotides, the CDR3 is TGTGCCAGCAGTCTCCGTATGGGGCCTTATCTGTACCAAGAGACCCAGTACTTC. Protein: CASSLRMGPYLYQETQYF.

The sample holds many counts of this clonotype. V and J are TRBV5-1 and TRBJ1-5; D possibly corresponds to TRBD1 (5 bases). The CDR3 covers 15 residues. Germline-derived CDR1 and CDR2 are SGHRS and YFSETQ. V lost 0 bases and J lost 6, with 13 bases in between. The CDR3, as DNA: TGCGCCAGCAGCTTGGCTCCGGGGGTTGCTCAGCCCCAGCATTTT. Amino acids: CASSLAPGVAQPQHF.

This clonotype was found a few times. The chain uses TRBV18 and TRBJ2-2; D ambiguous. CDR1 and CDR2 from the germline V gene are KGHSH and LQKENI. V gave up 3 bases and J gave up 0 bases, with 8 bases separating them. CDR3 length equals 15 residues. This CDR3 is CASSPWGPNTGELFF. The CDR3 bases are TGTGCCAGCTCACCTTGGGGTCCGAACACCGGGGAGCTGTTTTTT.

The chain joins TRBV14 to TRBJ2-3; 8 bases map to TRBD1. The V and J ends lost 3 bases and 4 bases, in that order; junction bases with no gene match: 6. The length of the CDR3 is 15 residues. The V gene's germline CDR1 is SGHDN and CDR2 FVKESK. The CDR3 is CASSQTQGAADTQYF. The CDR3 DNA follows: TGTGCCAGCAGCCAGACCCAGGGGGCGGCAGATACGCAGTATTTT.

V is TRBV7-2 and J is TRBJ1-1; D is unclear. The CDR3 has 14 amino acids. V was trimmed by 1 base and J by 1 base, leaving 7 bases between them. Germline V CDR1 and CDR2: SGHTA, FQGNSA. CDR3 sequence (DNA): TGTGCCAGCAGCTTAGGCCCGTCGAACACTGAAGCTTTCTTT. It translates to CASSLGPSNTEAFF.

Ten or more counts support this clonotype. The chain uses TRBV5-5 and TRBJ2-1, with D possibly being TRBD1 (5 bases). In germline, CDR1 is SGHKS, CDR2 YYEKEE (reference sequence). V was cut by 4 bases and J by 7 bases, with 9 bases left in between. This CDR3 contains 12 residues. CDR3: CASSGAPNEQFF. CDR3 coding DNA: TGTGCCAGCAGCGGGGCTCCGAATGAGCAGTTCTTC.

This clonotype was seen only a few times. The CDR3 region is CASSREGGEQYF. The CDR3 bases are TGCGCCAGCAGTCGAGAAGGTGGCGAGCAGTACTTC. The rearrangement uses TRBV5-1 and TRBJ2-7; D gene unclear. This CDR3 contains 12 residues. The V end was cut by 5 bases, the J end by 6 bases, with 12 bases between. The V gene's germline CDR1 is SGHRS and CDR2 YFSETQ.

The V and J genes are TRBV20-1 and TRBJ2-1; D perhaps matches TRBD2 (5 bases). Germline CDR1 reads DFQATT; CDR2 reads SNEGSKA (reference sequence). This CDR3 contains 16 residues. V lost 1 base to trimming and J lost 1 base, with 14 bases between them. CDR3 amino acids: CSARVRLSLSYNEQFF. Here the CDR3 DNA reads TGCAGTGCTAGAGTCAGACTAAGTCTTTCCTACAATGAGCAGTTCTTC.

The V call is TRBV12-3 or TRBV12-4, the J call TRBJ2-3, with D maybe TRBD2 (5 bases). The CDR3 is 16 amino acids. V was shortened by 3 bases and J by 8 bases, with 21 bases between the two germline ends. CDR3 sequence: CASSFKRTGLEGTQYF. CDR3 sequence (DNA): TGTGCCAGCAGTTTCAAGAGGACGGGCTTAGAGGGTACGCAGTATTTT.